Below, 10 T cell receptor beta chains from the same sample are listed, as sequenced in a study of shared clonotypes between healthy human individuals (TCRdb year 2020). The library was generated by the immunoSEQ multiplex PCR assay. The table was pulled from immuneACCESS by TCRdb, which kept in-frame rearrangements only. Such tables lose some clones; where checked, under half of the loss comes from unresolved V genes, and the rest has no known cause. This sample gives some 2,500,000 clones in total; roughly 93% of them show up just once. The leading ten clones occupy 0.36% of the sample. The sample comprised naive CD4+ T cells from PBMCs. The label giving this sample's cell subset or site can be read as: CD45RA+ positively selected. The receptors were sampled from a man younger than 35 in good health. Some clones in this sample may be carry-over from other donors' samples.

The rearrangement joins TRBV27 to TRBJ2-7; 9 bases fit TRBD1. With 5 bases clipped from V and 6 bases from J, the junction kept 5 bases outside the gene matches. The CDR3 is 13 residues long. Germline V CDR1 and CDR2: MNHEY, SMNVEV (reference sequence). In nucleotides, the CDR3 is TGTGCCAGCAGTGAGGGACAGGGTGGCGAGCAGTACTTC. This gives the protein CASSEGQGGEQYF.

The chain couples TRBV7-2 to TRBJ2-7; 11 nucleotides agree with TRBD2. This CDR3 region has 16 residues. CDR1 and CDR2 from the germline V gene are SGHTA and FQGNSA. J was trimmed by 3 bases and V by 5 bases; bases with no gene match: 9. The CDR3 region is CASSIGTSGGGYEQYF. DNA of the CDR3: TGTGCCAGCAGCATCGGGACTAGCGGAGGGGGCTACGAGCAGTACTTC.

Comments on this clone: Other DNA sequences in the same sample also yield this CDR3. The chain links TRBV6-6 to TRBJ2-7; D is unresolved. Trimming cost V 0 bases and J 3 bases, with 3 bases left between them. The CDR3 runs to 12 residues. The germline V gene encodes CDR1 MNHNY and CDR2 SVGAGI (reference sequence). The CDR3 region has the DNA TGTGCCAGCAGTTACTCCCGCTACGAGCAGTACTTC. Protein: CASSYSRYEQYF.

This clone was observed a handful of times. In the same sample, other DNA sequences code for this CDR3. This CDR3 reads CASSLGRNTEAFF. CDR3 nucleotides: TGTGCCAGCAGCTTAGGAAGGAACACTGAAGCTTTCTTT. The J gene is TRBJ1-1, the V gene TRBV7-2; D remains ambiguous. The germline gives CDR1 SGHTA, CDR2 FQGNSA. This CDR3 has 13 residues. V lost 1 base and J 1 base, leaving 4 bases between the germline ends.

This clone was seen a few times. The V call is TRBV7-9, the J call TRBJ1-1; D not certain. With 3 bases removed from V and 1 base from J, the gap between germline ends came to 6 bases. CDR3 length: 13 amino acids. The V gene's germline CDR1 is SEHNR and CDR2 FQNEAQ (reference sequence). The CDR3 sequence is CASSFSPNTEAFF. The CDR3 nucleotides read TGTGCCAGCAGCTTTTCACCGAACACTGAAGCTTTCTTT.

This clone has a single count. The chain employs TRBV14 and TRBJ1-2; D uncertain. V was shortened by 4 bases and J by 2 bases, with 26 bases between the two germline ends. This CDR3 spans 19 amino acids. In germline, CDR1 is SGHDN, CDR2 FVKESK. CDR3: CASSPFPGAQVQDNYGYTF. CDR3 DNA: TGTGCCAGCAGCCCATTCCCGGGCGCCCAAGTTCAGGACAACTATGGCTACACCTTC. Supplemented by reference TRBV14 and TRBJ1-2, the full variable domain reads EAGVTQFPSHSVIEKGQTVTLRCDPISGHDNLYWYRRVMGKEIKFLLHFVKESKQDESGMPNNRFLAERTGGTYSTLKVQPAELEDSGVYFCASSPFPGAQVQDNYGYTFGSGTRLTVV.

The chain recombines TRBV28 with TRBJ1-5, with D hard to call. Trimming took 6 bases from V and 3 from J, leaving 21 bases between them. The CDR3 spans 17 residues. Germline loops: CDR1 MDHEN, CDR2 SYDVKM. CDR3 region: CASRVGVTRSSNQPQHF. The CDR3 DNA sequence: TGTGCCAGCAGGGTAGGAGTTACCAGGTCCTCCAATCAGCCCCAGCATTTT. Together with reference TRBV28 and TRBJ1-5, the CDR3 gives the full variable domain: DVKVTQSSRYLVKRTGEKVFLECVQDMDHENMFWYRQDPGLGLRLIYFSYDVKMKEKGDIPEGYSVSREKKERFSLILESASTNQTSMYLCASRVGVTRSSNQPQHFGDGTRLSIL.

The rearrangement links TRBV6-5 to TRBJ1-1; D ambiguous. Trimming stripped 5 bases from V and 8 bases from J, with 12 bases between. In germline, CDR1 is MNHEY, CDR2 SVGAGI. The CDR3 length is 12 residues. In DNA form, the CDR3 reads TGTGCCAGCAGTCGGACTAAAGTAGAAGCTTTCTTT. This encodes CASSRTKVEAFF.

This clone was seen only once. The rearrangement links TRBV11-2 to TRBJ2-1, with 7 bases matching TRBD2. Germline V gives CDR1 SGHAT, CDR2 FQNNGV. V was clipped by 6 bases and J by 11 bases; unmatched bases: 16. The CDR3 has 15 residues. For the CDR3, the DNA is TGTGCCAGCAGGGAACCCGGGACTAAGACGAGCAAGCAGTTCTTC. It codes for CASREPGTKTSKQFF.

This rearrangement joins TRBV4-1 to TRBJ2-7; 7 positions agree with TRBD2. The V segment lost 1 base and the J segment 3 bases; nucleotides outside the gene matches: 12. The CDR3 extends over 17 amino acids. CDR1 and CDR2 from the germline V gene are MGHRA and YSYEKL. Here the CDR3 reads CASSQGKVGLGVYEQYF. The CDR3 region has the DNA TGCGCCAGCAGCCAAGGTAAAGTAGGACTAGGGGTCTACGAGCAGTACTTC.